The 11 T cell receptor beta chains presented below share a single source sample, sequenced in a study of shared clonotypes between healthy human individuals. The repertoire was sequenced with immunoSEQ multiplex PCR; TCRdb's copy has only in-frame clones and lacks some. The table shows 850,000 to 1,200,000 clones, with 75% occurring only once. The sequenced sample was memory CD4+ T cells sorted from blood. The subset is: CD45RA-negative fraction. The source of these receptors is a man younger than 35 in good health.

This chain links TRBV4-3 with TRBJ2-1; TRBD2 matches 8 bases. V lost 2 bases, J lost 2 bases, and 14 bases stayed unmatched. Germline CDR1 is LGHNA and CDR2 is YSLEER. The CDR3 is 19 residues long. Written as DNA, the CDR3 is TGCGCCAGCAGCCAATCCCCGAGAGGGCTAGCGGGTACCTACAATGAGCAGTTCTTC. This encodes CASSQSPRGLAGTYNEQFF.

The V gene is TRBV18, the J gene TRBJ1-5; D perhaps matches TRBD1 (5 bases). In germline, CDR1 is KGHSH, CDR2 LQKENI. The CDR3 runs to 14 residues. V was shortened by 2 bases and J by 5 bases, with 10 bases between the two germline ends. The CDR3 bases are TGTGCCAGCTCACCAGGGGCGCAGGATCAGCCCCAGCATTTT. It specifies CASSPGAQDQPQHF. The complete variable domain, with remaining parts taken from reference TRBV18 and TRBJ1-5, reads NAGVMQNPRHLVRRRGQEARLRCSPMKGHSHVYWYRQLPEEGLKFMVYLQKENIIDESGMPKERFSAEFPKEGPSILRIQQVVRGDSAAYFCASSPGAQDQPQHFGDGTRLSIL.

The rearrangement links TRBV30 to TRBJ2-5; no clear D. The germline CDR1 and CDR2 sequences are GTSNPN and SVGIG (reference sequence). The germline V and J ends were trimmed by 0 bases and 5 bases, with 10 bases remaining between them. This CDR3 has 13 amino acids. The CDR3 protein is CAWSVHGGETQYF. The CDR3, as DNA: TGTGCCTGGAGTGTGCACGGTGGGGAGACCCAGTACTTC.

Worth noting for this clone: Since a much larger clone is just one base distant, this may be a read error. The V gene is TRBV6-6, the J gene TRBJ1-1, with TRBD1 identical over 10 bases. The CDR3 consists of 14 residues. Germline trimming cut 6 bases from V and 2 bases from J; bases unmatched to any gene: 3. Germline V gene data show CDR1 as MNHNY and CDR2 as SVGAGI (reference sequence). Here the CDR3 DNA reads TGTGCCAGCAGCCGGGACAGGGGTAACACTGAAGCTTTCTTT. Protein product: CASSRDRGNTEAFF.

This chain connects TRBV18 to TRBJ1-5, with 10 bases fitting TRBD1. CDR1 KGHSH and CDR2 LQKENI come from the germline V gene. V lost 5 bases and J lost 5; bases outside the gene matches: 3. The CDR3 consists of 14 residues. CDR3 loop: CASSWTGGDQPQHF. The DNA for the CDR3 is TGTGCCAGCTCATGGACAGGGGGGGATCAGCCCCAGCATTTT. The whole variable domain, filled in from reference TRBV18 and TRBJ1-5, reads NAGVMQNPRHLVRRRGQEARLRCSPMKGHSHVYWYRQLPEEGLKFMVYLQKENIIDESGMPKERFSAEFPKEGPSILRIQQVVRGDSAAYFCASSWTGGDQPQHFGDGTRLSIL.

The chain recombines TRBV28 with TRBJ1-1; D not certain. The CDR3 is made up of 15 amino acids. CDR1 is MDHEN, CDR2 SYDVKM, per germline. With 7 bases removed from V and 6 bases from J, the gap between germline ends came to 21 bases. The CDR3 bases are TGTGCCAGCACTAAGTTAGCGGGGAGAGTTTCTGAAGCTTTCTTT. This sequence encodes CASTKLAGRVSEAFF.

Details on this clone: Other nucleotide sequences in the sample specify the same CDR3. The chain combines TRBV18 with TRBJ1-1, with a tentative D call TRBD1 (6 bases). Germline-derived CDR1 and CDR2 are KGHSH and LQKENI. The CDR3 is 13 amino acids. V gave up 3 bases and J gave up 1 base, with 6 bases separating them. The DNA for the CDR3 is TGTGCCAGCTCACCGGGACAGAACACTGAAGCTTTCTTT. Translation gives CASSPGQNTEAFF.

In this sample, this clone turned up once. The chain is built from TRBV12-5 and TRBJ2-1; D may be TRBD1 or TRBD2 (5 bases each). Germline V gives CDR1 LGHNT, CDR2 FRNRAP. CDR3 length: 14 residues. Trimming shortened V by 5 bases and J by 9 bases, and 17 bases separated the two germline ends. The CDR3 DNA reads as TGTGCTAGTGGTCCAGCCGGGACGGTAATTGAGCAGTTCTTC. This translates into CASGPAGTVIEQFF.

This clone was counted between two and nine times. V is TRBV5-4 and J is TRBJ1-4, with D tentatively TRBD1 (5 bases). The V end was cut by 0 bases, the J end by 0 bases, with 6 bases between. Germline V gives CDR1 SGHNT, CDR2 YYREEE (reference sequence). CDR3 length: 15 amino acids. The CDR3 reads CASSLDRPTNEKLFF. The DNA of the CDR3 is TGTGCCAGCAGCTTGGACAGGCCAACTAATGAAAAACTGTTTTTT.

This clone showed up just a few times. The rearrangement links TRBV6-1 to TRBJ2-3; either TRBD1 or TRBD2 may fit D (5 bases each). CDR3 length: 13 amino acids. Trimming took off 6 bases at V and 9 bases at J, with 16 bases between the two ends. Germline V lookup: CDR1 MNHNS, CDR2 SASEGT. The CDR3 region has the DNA TGTGCCAGCAGCTCGACGGGACCAGGAACGCAGTATTTT. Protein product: CASSSTGPGTQYF.

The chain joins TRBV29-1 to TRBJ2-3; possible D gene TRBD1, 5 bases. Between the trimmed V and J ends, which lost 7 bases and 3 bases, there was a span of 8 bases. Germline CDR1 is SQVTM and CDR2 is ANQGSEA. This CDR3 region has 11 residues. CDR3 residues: CSEGYTDTQYF. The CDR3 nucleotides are TGCAGCGAGGGGTATACAGATACGCAGTATTTT.